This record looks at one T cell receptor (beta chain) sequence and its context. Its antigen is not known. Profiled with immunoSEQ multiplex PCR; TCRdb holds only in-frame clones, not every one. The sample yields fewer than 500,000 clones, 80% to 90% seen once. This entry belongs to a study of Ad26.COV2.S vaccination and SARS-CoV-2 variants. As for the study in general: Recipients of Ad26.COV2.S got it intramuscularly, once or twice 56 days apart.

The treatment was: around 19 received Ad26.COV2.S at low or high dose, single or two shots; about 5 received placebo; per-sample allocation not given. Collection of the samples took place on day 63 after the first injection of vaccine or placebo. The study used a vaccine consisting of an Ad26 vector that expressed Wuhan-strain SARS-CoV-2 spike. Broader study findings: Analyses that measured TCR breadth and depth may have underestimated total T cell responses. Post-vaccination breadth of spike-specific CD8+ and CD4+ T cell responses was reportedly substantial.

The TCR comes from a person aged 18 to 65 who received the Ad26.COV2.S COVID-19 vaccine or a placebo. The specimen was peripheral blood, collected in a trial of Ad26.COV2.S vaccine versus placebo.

CDR3 nucleotides: TGTGCCAGCAACCTCCTACAGGGGTTTACGACCTACGAGCAGTACTTC. Its protein product is CASNLLQGFTTYEQYF. This sequence joins TRBV6-4 and TRBJ2-7; TRBD1 aligns across 7 bases. The V gene end was trimmed by 7 bases and the J gene end by 2 bases; junction bases not matched to a gene: 14. This CDR3 has 16 residues. The germline gives CDR1 MRHNA, CDR2 SNTAGT.